This T cell receptor (beta chain) is drawn from a study of cytomegalovirus exposure and HLA in healthy donors. The sample holds a few counts of this clone. Its cognate antigen is unknown. Broader study findings: Among TCR sequences, most were rare, though some public TCRs appeared in many donors. A few chains tied to CMV proved CMV antigen-specific in vitro. The study put 150 or so TCR beta chains on its list as cytomegalovirus-associated. Sequencing likely generated an artifact that appeared as a cluster of highly shared sequence variants.

Germline-derived CDR1 and CDR2 are ENHRY and SYGVKD. This CDR3 region has 17 residues. Between the trimmed V and J ends, which lost 8 bases and 0 bases, there was a span of 20 bases. PCR primers comprised 60 Vbeta and 13 Jbeta primers. Libraries were prepared by immunoSEQ multiplex PCR; TCRdb keeps only in-frame clonotypes and omits some of them. The sample comprises some 150,000 clones, roughly four fifths of which are singletons, and roughly 1.9% rests with the top ten. The sequencing sample was made of PBMCs. J is TRBJ1-3 and V is TRBV10-3; possibly TRBD1 for D (5 bases). This TCR derives from a woman in her twenties or thirties in good health and CMV-seropositive. This chain's CDR3 is CAIFDTGHLNSGNTIYF. The CDR3 DNA reads as TGTGCCATCTTCGACACAGGACATTTGAACTCTGGAAACACCATATATTTT.